One sample yielded the 23 T cell receptor beta chains listed below, sequenced in a study of shared clonotypes between healthy human individuals. The assay was immunoSEQ multiplex PCR, and TCRdb's table has in-frame clones only and misses some. This table holds a few hundred thousand clones, around 70% found once. The sequenced sample was memory CD4+ T cells sorted from blood. Subset here: CD45RA-negative fraction. The receptors stem from a young man in good health.

V usage is TRBV11-1 and J usage is TRBJ1-2; 7 nucleotides match TRBD1. Germline V gene lookup returns CDR1 SGHAT and CDR2 FQDESV (reference sequence). J lost 3 bases, V lost 5 bases, and 6 bases had no gene match. The CDR3 contains 14 residues. The CDR3 reads CASSAPGQDYGYTF. The CDR3 DNA reads TGTGCCAGCAGCGCCCCCGGACAGGACTATGGCTACACCTTC.

The V and J genes are TRBV25-1 and TRBJ1-2; tentative D call: TRBD1 (6 bases). The CDR3 is 15 residues long. Germline CDR1 reads MGHDK; CDR2 reads SYGVNS. The V end lost 2 bases, the J end lost 10 bases, and 20 bases lay between the germline ends. CDR3 sequence reads: CASSERRVNRENYTF. CDR3 nucleotides: TGTGCCAGCAGTGAAAGGCGCGTAAACAGGGAAAACTACACCTTC.

The chain joins TRBV6-1 to TRBJ2-1; D gene unclear. V lost 11 bases to trimming and J lost 6 bases, with 5 bases between them. CDR1 and CDR2 (germline): MNHNS, SASEGT. This CDR3 has 9 residues. The DNA of the CDR3 is TGTGCCGGCCCCAATGAGCAGTTCTTC. This codes for CAGPNEQFF.

The chain has TRBV2 and TRBJ2-2, with D tentatively TRBD1 or TRBD2 (5 bases each). The germline V and J ends were trimmed by 5 bases and 0 bases, with 7 bases remaining between them. Germline CDR1 is SNHLY and CDR2 is FYNNEI. The CDR3 contains 14 residues. This CDR3 is CASSRDANTGELFF. As DNA, the CDR3 is TGTGCCAGCAGTCGGGACGCGAACACCGGGGAGCTGTTTTTT.

J is TRBJ1-5 and V is TRBV2; D unresolved. The CDR3 extends over 15 amino acids. The germline V gene has CDR1 SNHLY and CDR2 FYNNEI. With 4 bases removed from V and 0 bases from J, the gap between germline ends came to 10 bases. CDR3 DNA: TGTGCCAGCAGTGTCTCGGGCCATAGCAATCAGCCCCAGCATTTT. This sequence encodes CASSVSGHSNQPQHF.

CDR3 sequence (DNA): TGTGCCAGCAGTGAAGCCAAGGCGGGTGGTCAGCCCCAGCATTTT. Protein sequence: CASSEAKAGGQPQHF. The V and J genes are TRBV6-1 and TRBJ1-5; D gene unclear. The CDR3 spans 15 residues. V was cut by 0 bases and J by 6 bases, with 12 bases left in between. CDR1 is MNHNS and CDR2 is SASEGT in the germline V gene.

This CDR3 is CASSEIAKETQYF. Here the CDR3 DNA reads TGTGCCAGCAGTGAAATAGCCAAAGAGACCCAGTACTTC. The rearrangement joins TRBV6-1 to TRBJ2-5; D gene ambiguous. Germline V CDR1 and CDR2: MNHNS, SASEGT. CDR3 size: 13 residues. Between the trimmed V and J ends, which lost 2 bases and 3 bases, there was a span of 7 bases.

In this sample, this clone turned up a few times. The chain joins TRBV4-3 to TRBJ2-7; TRBD2 matches at 7 bases. V trimming: 3 bases; J trimming: 3 bases; junction bases outside the gene matches: 5. The CDR3 consists of 14 residues. Germline CDR1 reads LGHNA; CDR2 reads YSLEER. CDR3 DNA sequence: TGCGCCAGCAGCCATAATCGGGGGGACTACGAGCAGTACTTC. Translating gives CASSHNRGDYEQYF.

V and J are TRBV27 and TRBJ2-2; 10 bases are shared with TRBD2. The germline V gene encodes CDR1 MNHEY and CDR2 SMNVEV (reference sequence). This CDR3 contains 14 residues. Trimming cost V 7 bases and J 4 bases; bases outside gene matches: 3. For the CDR3, the DNA is TGTGCCAGCACTAGCGGGAGAGGCACCGGGGAGCTGTTTTTT. Translation gives CASTSGRGTGELFF.

This clone was detected a few times. This sample includes further DNA sequences coding for the same CDR3. V gene TRBV7-2 combines with J gene TRBJ2-1, with TRBD2 identical over 8 bases. The CDR3 length is 15 residues. Germline CDR1 SGHTA, CDR2 FQGNSA. With V trimmed by 5 bases and J by 1 base, 4 bases remained unmatched. CDR3 coding DNA: TGTGCCAGCAGCGCAGGGACTAGTTCCTACAATGAGCAGTTCTTC. This gives the protein CASSAGTSSYNEQFF.

V gene TRBV29-1 combines with J gene TRBJ1-2; D is unresolved. The ends were cut back, 4 bases at V and 3 bases at J, with 6 bases in the middle. The CDR3 contains 11 residues. Germline lookup yields CDR1 SQVTM and CDR2 ANQGSEA. The CDR3 spells CSVGADYGYTF. CDR3 DNA sequence: TGCAGCGTTGGGGCGGACTATGGCTACACCTTC.

This clone has a handful of counts. The chain carries TRBV2 and TRBJ2-5, with no clear D. The CDR3 is 12 amino acids. Trimming left V 2 bases short and J 0 bases short, with 1 base between. CDR1 SNHLY and CDR2 FYNNEI come from the germline V gene. CDR3 sequence reads: CASSENQETQYF. Here the CDR3 DNA reads TGTGCCAGCAGTGAAAACCAAGAGACCCAGTACTTC.

The chain is built from TRBV6-6 and TRBJ2-7, with 12 bases matching TRBD1. This CDR3 comprises 16 residues. After removal of 5 bases from V and 2 bases from J, the junction contained 7 bases not matched to a gene. Germline assignment: CDR1 MNHNY and CDR2 SVGAGI (reference sequence). CDR3 nucleotide sequence: TGTGCCAGCAGTCTCCCGGGACAGGGGGCGGCCTACGAGCAGTACTTC. It encodes CASSLPGQGAAYEQYF.

This clone came up once. CDR3 bases: TGTGCCAGCAGCTTGGCAGGGGGCACCGGGGAGCTGTTTTTT. Translated, it gives CASSLAGGTGELFF. The chain couples TRBV7-9 to TRBJ2-2; 7 bases fit TRBD1. V dropped 3 bases and J dropped 4; count of bases not matched to a gene: 2. CDR1 and CDR2 (germline): SEHNR, FQNEAQ (reference sequence). This CDR3 contains 14 residues.

This chain connects TRBV7-8 to TRBJ2-1; 13 bases match TRBD2. Per germline, CDR1 SGHVS and CDR2 FQNEAQ. V shed 6 bases, J shed 6 bases, and the junction held 2 bases outside the gene matches. The CDR3 sequence is 14 residues long. In nucleotides, the CDR3 is TGTGCCAGCAGAAGGACTAGCGGGGGCAATGAGCAGTTCTTC. Its translation: CASRRTSGGNEQFF.

The chain links TRBV6-1 to TRBJ2-5, with a possible D match to TRBD2 (5 bases). V lost 7 bases to trimming and J lost 4 bases, with 19 bases between them. This CDR3 region has 15 residues. CDR1 MNHNS and CDR2 SASEGT come from the germline V gene. CDR3 protein: CASIWEILGTETQYF. CDR3 nucleotide sequence: TGTGCCAGCATTTGGGAGATTCTAGGCACAGAGACCCAGTACTTC.

The V call is TRBV5-4, the J call TRBJ2-5; 10 bases line up with TRBD2. Unmatched junction bases numbered 0, after V lost 0 bases and J lost 1 base. The germline V gene encodes CDR1 SGHNT and CDR2 YYREEE (reference sequence). CDR3 length: 15 residues. The CDR3 nucleotides are TGTGCCAGCAGCTTGGGGACTAGCGGCCAAGAGACCCAGTACTTC. The encoded protein is CASSLGTSGQETQYF.

The V gene is TRBV27, the J gene TRBJ2-5; no firm D call. In germline, CDR1 is MNHEY, CDR2 SMNVEV (reference sequence). With 9 bases removed from V and 1 base from J, the gap between germline ends came to 9 bases. The CDR3 sequence is 12 residues long. The CDR3 protein is CASGRLQETQYF. The DNA of the CDR3 is TGTGCCAGTGGCCGCCTCCAAGAGACCCAGTACTTC.

The chain is built from TRBV25-1 and TRBJ2-3, with 9 bases matching TRBD2. From germline, CDR1 is MGHDK and CDR2 SYGVNS. Trimming at V came to 5 bases and at J to 2 bases, leaving 11 bases not matched to a gene. The CDR3 contains 17 residues. The CDR3 spells CASSWASGTTVTDTQYF. The CDR3 region has the DNA TGTGCCAGCAGTTGGGCTAGCGGGACAACTGTCACAGATACGCAGTATTTT.

The CDR3, as DNA: TGCGCCAGCTCGACAGGGTTGATCGCCGGGGAGCTGTTTTTT. This codes for CASSTGLIAGELFF. This chain connects TRBV5-1 to TRBJ2-2; TRBD1 aligns across 7 bases. Germline CDR1 and CDR2: SGHRS and YFSETQ. The CDR3 contains 14 residues. V dropped 7 bases and J dropped 6; count of bases not matched to a gene: 9.

The chain joins TRBV7-7 to TRBJ2-5; 7 bases are shared with TRBD1. V trimming: 6 bases; J trimming: 5 bases; junction bases outside the gene matches: 9. Germline V lookup: CDR1 SSHAT, CDR2 FNYEAQ (reference sequence). This CDR3 comprises 14 residues. Written as DNA, the CDR3 is TGTGCCAGCAGTATACAGGGGACCTGGGAGACCCAGTACTTC. Translation: CASSIQGTWETQYF.

The sample holds many counts of this clone. J is TRBJ1-4 and V is TRBV18, with 9 bases lining up with TRBD1. CDR3 length: 17 amino acids. Germline V gives CDR1 KGHSH, CDR2 LQKENI. V trimming: 2 bases; J trimming: 4 bases; junction bases outside the gene matches: 8. The CDR3 loop is CASSPEGQGSSNEKLFF. The DNA for the CDR3 is TGTGCCAGCTCACCAGAGGGACAGGGTTCAAGTAATGAAAAACTGTTTTTT.

The V and J genes are TRBV30 and TRBJ1-1; tentatively, D is TRBD1 (6 bases). V was clipped by 1 base and J by 6 bases, with 15 bases between them. The CDR3 spans 14 residues. From germline, CDR1 is GTSNPN and CDR2 SVGIG (reference sequence). CDR3 loop: CAWSAPRGGAEAFF. CDR3 sequence (DNA): TGTGCCTGGAGTGCCCCCCGGGGGGGCGCTGAAGCTTTCTTT. The full variable domain, rest sourced from reference TRBV30 and TRBJ1-1, is SQTIHQWPATLVQPVGSPLSLECTVEGTSNPNLYWYRQAAGRGLQLLFYSVGIGQISSEVPQNLSASRPQDRQFILSSKKLLLSDSGFYLCAWSAPRGGAEAFFGQGTRLTVV.